A single sample is the source of the 24 T cell receptor beta chains below, sequenced in a study of blood T cell repertoires in COVID-19. TCRdb's table, derived via immunoSEQ multiplex PCR, lists solely in-frame clones and lacks some. The sample has 350,000 to 400,000 clones; approximately 91% are singletons. The sequencing sample was made of PBMCs or T cells enriched from blood (not recorded which). The receptors originated from a woman in her forties who had been exposed to COVID-19.

V usage is TRBV27 and J usage is TRBJ1-2, with 9 bases identical to TRBD1. The CDR3 length is 14 residues. Germline V lookup: CDR1 MNHEY, CDR2 SMNVEV (reference sequence). V dropped 5 bases and J dropped 4; count of bases not matched to a gene: 5. The CDR3 loop is CASSAGDRVYGYTF. CDR3 coding DNA: TGTGCCAGCAGTGCCGGGGACAGGGTCTATGGCTACACCTTC.

This sequence joins TRBV5-1 and TRBJ1-2; 8 nucleotides align to TRBD1. The V gene end was trimmed by 4 bases and the J gene end by 0 bases; junction bases not matched to a gene: 11. Germline V gene lookup returns CDR1 SGHRS and CDR2 YFSETQ. This CDR3 spans 17 amino acids. The CDR3 region is CASSVGQGKIANYGYTF. The CDR3 region has the DNA TGCGCCAGCAGCGTTGGACAGGGAAAAATAGCTAACTATGGCTACACCTTC.

V is TRBV5-6 and J is TRBJ1-4, with TRBD1 matching 9 bases. CDR1 and CDR2 from the germline V gene are SGHDT and YYEEEE. With V trimmed by 4 bases and J by 3 bases, 13 bases remained unmatched. This CDR3 has 18 amino acids. The chain's CDR3 is CASSHPRDRARSNEKLFF. The CDR3 region has the DNA TGTGCCAGCAGCCACCCCCGGGACAGGGCGAGGTCTAATGAAAAACTGTTTTTT.

V usage is TRBV6-5 and J usage is TRBJ2-5; possible D gene TRBD1, 6 bases. Trimming stripped 2 bases from V and 5 bases from J, with 9 bases between. The CDR3 runs to 13 residues. CDR1 and CDR2 (germline): MNHEY, SVGAGI. CDR3 sequence (DNA): TGTGCCAGCAGTTACGGGACATGGGAGACCCAGTACTTC. Translated: CASSYGTWETQYF.

The chain couples TRBV18 to TRBJ2-1; perhaps TRBD1 as D (6 bases). The CDR3 loop spans 15 amino acids. The V gene lost 0 bases and the J gene lost 6 bases, with 12 bases spanning the gap. The germline V gene encodes CDR1 KGHSH and CDR2 LQKENI. The CDR3 here is CASSPPGQGINEQFF. CDR3 sequence (DNA): TGTGCCAGCTCACCACCGGGACAAGGAATCAATGAGCAGTTCTTC.

This clone was seen a single time. V usage is TRBV24-1 and J usage is TRBJ2-2, with TRBD1 identical over 8 bases. Germline values: CDR1 KGHDR, CDR2 SFDVKD. CDR3 length: 17 residues. V was pared by 0 bases and J by 2 bases, with 4 bases of the junction left unmatched. The CDR3 region is CATSDLSGQGNTGELFF. CDR3 nucleotide sequence: TGTGCCACCAGTGATTTGAGTGGACAGGGAAACACCGGGGAGCTGTTTTTT.

This rearrangement joins TRBV2 to TRBJ1-3; D is perhaps TRBD1 (6 bases). V was clipped by 7 bases and J by 4 bases, with 14 bases between them. In germline, CDR1 is SNHLY, CDR2 FYNNEI. This CDR3 is 14 amino acids long. Written as DNA, the CDR3 is TGTGCCAGCAACCCGGCCGGGACAGGAAACACCATATATTTT. This encodes CASNPAGTGNTIYF. The full variable domain, with the rest looked up from reference TRBV2 and TRBJ1-3, is EPEVTQTPSHQVTQMGQEVILRCVPISNHLYFYWYRQILGQKVEFLVSFYNNEISEKSEIFDDQFSVERPDGSNFTLKIRSTKLEDSAMYFCASNPAGTGNTIYFGEGSWLTVV.

V gene TRBV7-2 combines with J gene TRBJ2-7; TRBD1 aligns across 8 bases. With V trimmed by 5 bases and J by 7 bases, 19 bases remained unmatched. Per the germline V gene, CDR1 is SGHTA and CDR2 is FQGNSA. This CDR3 has 17 amino acids. The DNA for the CDR3 is TGTGCCAGCAGCCCCCGGTTGGATGGGACAGGTCCTGGGGAGCAGTACTTC. As protein: CASSPRLDGTGPGEQYF.

CDR3 DNA: TGTGCCAGCAGCGTATGGGCGGGAAGCTCCTACGAGCAGTACTTC. Translation: CASSVWAGSSYEQYF. V is TRBV9 and J is TRBJ2-7; TRBD2 is a possible D gene (6 bases). This CDR3 spans 15 amino acids. Trimming removed 1 base from V and 0 bases from J, with 11 bases in between. The germline gives CDR1 SGDLS, CDR2 YYNGEE.

V usage is TRBV18 and J usage is TRBJ2-7; 8 positions match TRBD1. Germline V lookup: CDR1 KGHSH, CDR2 LQKENI. The CDR3 is made up of 15 amino acids. The V segment lost 6 bases and the J segment 4 bases; nucleotides outside the gene matches: 11. The CDR3 loop reads CASSPRTGIIYEQYF. The DNA for the CDR3 is TGTGCCAGCTCCCCAAGGACAGGGATAATTTACGAGCAGTACTTC. The whole variable domain, remainder taken from reference TRBV18 and TRBJ2-7, is NAGVMQNPRHLVRRRGQEARLRCSPMKGHSHVYWYRQLPEEGLKFMVYLQKENIIDESGMPKERFSAEFPKEGPSILRIQQVVRGDSAAYFCASSPRTGIIYEQYFGPGTRLTVT.

In DNA form, the CDR3 reads TGTGCCAGCAGCTTAGGTGTATACACTGAAGCTTTCTTT. It codes for CASSLGVYTEAFF. The rearrangement uses TRBV11-2 and TRBJ1-1; D is ambiguous. The germline V gene encodes CDR1 SGHAT and CDR2 FQNNGV. This CDR3 is 13 amino acids long. The V gene lost 1 base and the J gene lost 3 bases, with 6 bases spanning the gap.

The chain is built from TRBV28 and TRBJ2-3; 10 bases fit TRBD1. The V segment lost 4 bases and the J segment 4 bases; nucleotides outside the gene matches: 8. The CDR3 length is 16 residues. Germline values: CDR1 MDHEN, CDR2 SYDVKM. The CDR3 sequence is CASSSLPGQGPDTQYF. For the CDR3, the DNA is TGTGCCAGCAGTTCCCTACCGGGACAGGGGCCAGATACGCAGTATTTT.

This chain links TRBV14 with TRBJ2-7; 13 positions agree with TRBD2. The V and J ends lost 4 bases and 11 bases, in that order; junction bases with no gene match: 11. The CDR3 totals 15 residues. Per the germline V gene, CDR1 is SGHDN and CDR2 is FVKESK. CDR3 loop: CASSPLLGLAGEKYF. The CDR3 DNA reads TGTGCCAGCAGCCCTCTTCTAGGACTAGCGGGAGAAAAGTACTTC.

V and J are TRBV7-2 and TRBJ2-7; 9 bases line up with TRBD2. The CDR3 runs to 15 residues. Unmatched junction bases numbered 7, after V lost 5 bases and J lost 2 bases. Germline CDR1 reads SGHTA; CDR2 reads FQGNSA. CDR3 DNA sequence: TGTGCCAGCAGCCTTAGCGGGAGTGTTACCTACGAGCAGTACTTC. Translating gives CASSLSGSVTYEQYF. The variable domain in full, completed from reference TRBV7-2 and TRBJ2-7, reads GAGVSQSPSNKVTEKGKDVELRCDPISGHTALYWYRQSLGQGLEFLIYFQGNSAPDKSGLPSDRFSAERTGGSVSTLTIQRTQQEDSAVYLCASSLSGSVTYEQYFGPGTRLTVT.

This chain joins TRBV6-5 and TRBJ2-7; 8 positions agree with TRBD1. CDR1 is MNHEY and CDR2 is SVGAGI in the germline V gene. The junction had 10 bases not matched to a gene; V was cut back by 6 bases and J by 6 bases. The CDR3 is 14 residues long. The CDR3 sequence: CASRTMGQAGEQYF. The CDR3 region has the DNA TGTGCCAGCAGAACAATGGGACAGGCTGGCGAGCAGTACTTC.

The chain uses TRBV7-2 and TRBJ2-2; D is perhaps TRBD1 (5 bases). This CDR3 has 15 amino acids. Trimming stripped 3 bases from V and 1 base from J, with 9 bases between. Germline V gene lookup returns CDR1 SGHTA and CDR2 FQGNSA. CDR3 bases: TGTGCCAGCAGCTTCCGGACATTGAACACCGGGGAGCTGTTTTTT. Encoded protein: CASSFRTLNTGELFF.

The chain employs TRBV12-3 or TRBV12-4 and TRBJ2-5, with D maybe TRBD1 (6 bases). V dropped 6 bases and J dropped 4 bases, with 12 bases sitting between them. The CDR3 sequence is 13 residues long. The CDR3 loop reads CASSDNRAETQYF. The CDR3 coding sequence is TGTGCCAGCAGCGATAACAGGGCAGAGACCCAGTACTTC.

The J gene is TRBJ2-1, the V gene TRBV5-1; 12 positions agree with TRBD2. Germline V gene lookup returns CDR1 SGHRS and CDR2 YFSETQ. V trimming: 4 bases; J trimming: 8 bases; junction bases outside the gene matches: 10. The CDR3 loop spans 16 amino acids. The CDR3 loop reads CASSPSPSGRADEQFF. CDR3 bases: TGCGCCAGCAGCCCCTCACCTAGCGGGAGGGCAGATGAGCAGTTCTTC.

For the CDR3, the DNA is TGTGCCAGTAGATCCCCAGGTGGGTTAAGGAACAATGAGCAGTTCTTC. The encoded protein is CASRSPGGLRNNEQFF. This chain links TRBV19 with TRBJ2-1; D uncertain. In germline, CDR1 is LNHDA, CDR2 SQIVND (reference sequence). The CDR3 loop spans 16 amino acids. Trimming left V 6 bases short and J 5 bases short, with 20 bases between.

V gene TRBV13 combines with J gene TRBJ1-2, with 9 bases lining up with TRBD1. The CDR3 has 14 amino acids. Germline loops: CDR1 PRHDT, CDR2 FYEKMQ (reference sequence). V dropped 5 bases and J dropped 8; count of bases not matched to a gene: 9. The chain's CDR3 is CASSITGGAEGYTF. The CDR3, as DNA: TGTGCCAGCAGCATAACAGGGGGCGCGGAGGGCTACACCTTC.

This chain links TRBV19 with TRBJ2-5, with TRBD1 matching over 9 bases. This CDR3 is 15 amino acids long. V lost 4 bases to trimming and J lost 4 bases; unmatched junction nucleotides: 7. Germline lookup yields CDR1 LNHDA and CDR2 SQIVND (reference sequence). CDR3 in amino acids: CASSTETGGGETQYF. The CDR3 nucleotides read TGTGCCAGTAGTACCGAAACAGGGGGCGGAGAGACCCAGTACTTC.

V and J are TRBV19 and TRBJ2-7; 8 nucleotides agree with TRBD1. J gave up 2 bases and V 7 bases, and 10 bases lay outside the gene matches. The CDR3 has 15 residues. Germline V lookup: CDR1 LNHDA, CDR2 SQIVND (reference sequence). CDR3 loop: CASTQTGVFPYEQYF. Here the CDR3 DNA reads TGTGCCAGTACCCAGACAGGGGTGTTCCCCTACGAGCAGTACTTC.

This rearrangement joins TRBV30 to TRBJ2-1; 9 nucleotides align to TRBD2. CDR3 size: 13 residues. V was clipped by 1 base and J by 8 bases; unmatched bases: 3. Looked up from germline, CDR1 is GTSNPN and CDR2 is SVGIG (reference sequence). CDR3 loop: CAWSGVAGDEQFF. The DNA for the CDR3 is TGTGCCTGGAGTGGGGTAGCGGGGGATGAGCAGTTCTTC.

This rearrangement joins TRBV29-1 to TRBJ1-1; tentatively, D is TRBD1 (6 bases). CDR3 length: 13 amino acids. CDR1 is SQVTM, CDR2 ANQGSEA, per germline. V lost 8 bases, J lost 4 bases, and 17 bases lay in between. For the CDR3, the DNA is TGCAGCCTTAGGACAGCCCCGGGCACTGAAGCTTTCTTT. It yields the protein CSLRTAPGTEAFF.